This is a list of T cell receptor beta chains from one sample in a study of human T cells and chemical hapten exposure. MiXCR, applied by TCRdb to the RACE reads, yields one record per CDR3 protein. The profile shows some 360,000 distinct CDR3 sequences, 4% to 6% of them singletons. The input for sequencing was whole blood, taken in connection with sensitization to the hapten diphenylcyclopropenone (DPC). These receptor sequences come from a woman in her forties or fifties with alopecia areata. Some clones in this sample may be carry-over from other donors' samples. CDR3s include the opening cysteine and the closing phenylalanine or tryptophan. A D gene is named only where the DNA matches it firmly. A row's size may be missing; if present it is once, few, many or a size class.

>NA|TRBJ2-7|TRBD1|TRBV28
CASSPGQLPDIHEQYF
TGTGCCAGCAGTCCGGGACAGCTACCTGATATCCACGAGCAGTACTTC
>NA|TRBJ1-2|NA|TRBV12-3/TRBV12-4
CASSLVTGSNYGYTF
TGTGCCAGCAGTTTAGTCACAGGGTCCAACTATGGCTACACCTTC
>many|TRBJ1-1|NA|TRBV29-1
CSVARDATEAFF
TGCAGCGTTGCGAGAGATGCCACTGAAGCTTTCTTT
>few|TRBJ2-5|TRBD2|TRBV4-1
CASSQEAGGPGETQYF
TGCGCCAGCAGCCAAGAGGCGGGGGGGCCTGGAGAGACCCAGTACTTC
>few|TRBJ2-7|NA|TRBV13
CASSLIGQSSYEQYF
TGTGCCAGCAGCTTAATAGGACAGAGCTCCTACGAGCAGTACTTC
>NA|TRBJ2-4|NA|TRBV4-3
CASSQVWGAQAKNIQYF
TGCGCCAGCAGCCAAGTCTGGGGGGCCCAAGCCAAAAACATTCAGTACTTC
>few|TRBJ2-7|NA|TRBV12-3/TRBV12-4
CASSWVGYEQYF
TGTGCCAGCAGTTGGGTTGGGTACGAGCAGTACTTC
>NA|TRBJ1-5|TRBD1|TRBV6-1
CASSDLQGKRQPQHF
TGTGCCAGCAGTGATTTACAGGGGAAACGACAGCCCCAGCATTTT
>many|TRBJ2-2|NA|TRBV5-1
CASSLRWRVLNTGELFF
TGCGCCAGCAGCTTGCGTTGGCGGGTCCTGAACACCGGGGAGCTGTTTTTT
>many|TRBJ2-3|NA|TRBV7-2
CASCSRAPTDTQYF
TGTGCCAGCTGCAGTAGAGCCCCTACAGATACGCAGTATTTT
>few|TRBJ2-3|NA|TRBV4-1
CASSQDEEWGRVGTDTQYF
TGCGCCAGCAGCCAAGATGAGGAATGGGGCAGGGTAGGGACAGATACGCAGTATTTT
>many|TRBJ1-6|NA|TRBV7-9
CASSFTTLGALLKGPLHF
TGTGCCAGCAGCTTTACTACGCTGGGCGCGTTATTGAAAGGACCCCTCCACTTT
>NA|TRBJ1-1|TRBD1|TRBV5-5
CASSGDRGGTEAFF
TGTGCCAGCAGCGGGGACAGGGGAGGCACTGAAGCTTTCTTT
>few|TRBJ2-3|NA|TRBV30
CAWSVGDTQYF
TGTGCCTGGAGTGTCGGAGATACGCAGTATTTT
>NA|TRBJ1-1|NA|TRBV27
CASSLMGSTEAFF
TGTGCCAGCAGTTTGATGGGGAGCACTGAAGCTTTCTTT
>few|TRBJ1-4|NA|TRBV20-1
CSARDPRGEKLFF
TGCAGTGCTAGAGATCCCCGTGGGGAAAAACTGTTTTTT
>NA|TRBJ1-5|TRBD1|TRBV30
CAWSPGQGAWQPQHF
TGTGCCTGGAGTCCGGGACAGGGGGCATGGCAGCCCCAGCATTTT
>many|TRBJ2-7|NA|TRBV5-6
CASSSGTFPYEQYF
TGTGCCAGCAGCTCCGGGACGTTTCCCTACGAGCAGTACTTC
>NA|TRBJ1-5|NA|TRBV6-1
CATRAQGNQPQHF
TGTGCCACCCGGGCACAGGGAAATCAGCCCCAGCATTTT
>many|TRBJ2-7|NA|TRBV5-5
CASSPGLLSYEQYF
TGTGCCAGCAGCCCGGGACTCCTCTCCTACGAGCAGTACTTC
>NA|TRBJ1-5|NA|TRBV27
CASSAGNSNQPQHF
TGTGCCAGCAGTGCAGGAAATAGCAATCAGCCCCAGCATTTT
>few|TRBJ2-2|TRBD1|TRBV6-2/TRBV6-3
CASRQPEQGATGELFF
TGTGCCAGCAGACAACCGGAACAGGGGGCTACCGGGGAGCTGTTTTTT
>NA|TRBJ1-3|NA|TRBV6-5
CASSRDSANTIYF
TGTGCCAGCAGCCGGGACTCTGCAAACACCATATATTTT
>many|TRBJ2-5|NA|TRBV29-1
CSVERGGETQYF
TGCAGCGTTGAACGGGGCGGGGAGACCCAGTACTTC
>many|TRBJ2-3|NA|TRBV6-5
CASSYSVGGASTDTQYF
TGTGCCAGCAGTTACTCCGTCGGCGGGGCTAGCACAGATACGCAGTATTTT
>many|TRBJ1-1|NA|TRBV7-9
CASSLSQGIEAFF
TGTGCCAGCAGCTTGTCGCAGGGAATTGAAGCTTTCTTT
>NA|TRBJ2-3|NA|TRBV2
CASSDRGMPDTQYF
TGTGCCAGCAGTGACAGGGGTATGCCAGATACGCAGTATTTT
>many|TRBJ2-2|NA|TRBV7-7
CASSSAVGTGELFF
TGTGCCAGCAGCTCAGCCGTGGGGACCGGGGAGCTGTTTTTT
>many|TRBJ1-4|TRBD1|TRBV3-1
CASSRDRGDEKLFF
TGTGCCAGCAGCCGGGACAGGGGAGACGAAAAACTGTTTTTT
>many|TRBJ2-4|NA|TRBV9
CASSVEDRPKVKNIQYF
TGTGCCAGCAGCGTAGAAGACCGCCCGAAGGTCAAAAACATTCAGTACTTC
>few|TRBJ2-2|TRBD2|TRBV10-3
CAISEPGLAGFGELFF
TGTGCCATCAGTGAGCCGGGACTAGCGGGATTTGGGGAGCTGTTTTTT
>NA|TRBJ1-1|NA|TRBV14
CASSQGQGGLPNTEAFF
TGTGCCAGCAGCCAAGGCCAAGGTGGACTTCCGAACACTGAAGCTTTCTTT
>NA|TRBJ2-1|TRBD2|TRBV2
CAGTSGGNEQFF
TGTGCGGGGACTAGCGGGGGGAATGAGCAGTTCTTC